This T cell receptor gamma chain was captured by sequencing in a study of fetal and pediatric gammadelta thymocytes (dated by TCRdb to between 2021 and 2024). With respect to the entire study: The bulk gammadelta thymocyte repertoires combined previously published and newly generated, unpublished data and were used to strengthen a single-cell study of gammadelta thymocyte development. The set of bulk gammadelta thymocyte repertoires included about 10 subjects in total: 3 fetal thymus donors and 7 pediatric thymus donors. Bulk TCR repertoire data were included to raise the number of subjects and reinforce the CDR3 publicity analysis. The bulk gammadelta thymocyte repertoires combined unpublished data with previously published data (refs 27,28).

Sequencing was performed on an Illumina MiSeq. The original methods were these. To analyze publicity, the Vgamma9Vdelta2 and nonVgamma9Vdelta2 bulk CDR3 files from each subject were merged so that every subject had one combined repertoire. Using base R and dplyr, CDR3 publicity was scored on a scale from 0 to 19 by checking each amino acid sequence across 9 single-cell datasets and around ten bulk repertoires. TCRdb called clones anew from the public reads via CATT; matching DNA rows were later pooled. TCRdb, rather than the study authors, made the V and J calls. For this sample the table gives about 920 gamma-chain clones, of which roughly 5.3% were detected only once. The ten top clones hold roughly 6.8% of the sample. Study-wide findings and limitations: Compared with post-natal repertoires, fetal gammadelta thymocyte repertoires were previously reported to be enriched for TRDV2, TRGV8 and TRGV9 usage, low N additions and public CDR3s.

This clone counts as large (0.1 to 1%). Its antigen is currently not known. Base qualities were left out, and no much larger clone turns up one base away. Thymocytes were stained with Zombie NIR viability dye plus antibodies to CD3 (UCHT1), TCRgammadelta (11F2), TCRVgamma9 (IMMU360) and TCRVdelta2 (IMMU389). Bulk TRD and TRG CDR3 repertoires were produced separately from sorted Vgamma9Vdelta2 and nonVgamma9Vdelta2 gammadelta thymocytes taken from human fetal and pediatric thymuses. In Belgium, pediatric thymus tissue was obtained from children undergoing cardiac surgery. The pediatric thymus donors in the study ranged in age from about 1 to 11 years. Thymic cell suspensions were made from fetal and post-natal thymuses as previously described. NonVgamma9Vdelta2 thymocytes were sorted as CD3+ gammadeltaTCR+ cells that did not have the Vgamma9+Vdelta2+ phenotype. A FACS Aria III cell sorter (BD Biosciences) was used to carry out the cell sorting.

Inclusive of the bounding cysteine and phenylalanine, the CDR3 is 15 residues long. Here the CDR3 DNA is all that survives: 45 bases in frame from base 1. For CDR1 and CDR2, the germline V gene (reference sequence) lists GITISATS and ISYDGTV. Germline trimming: 0 bases from V, 5 bases from J; junction bases outside gene matches: 10. The V and J genes are TRGV9 and TRGJ1 or TRGJ2. The clonotype originates from a child who underwent cardiac surgery and was recorded as healthy. The sample comprised non-Vgamma9Vdelta2 gamma-delta T cells from the thymus. The cell subset or site label, read with the paper, signifies: CD3+gammadeltaTCR+ thymocytes not co-expressing Vgamma9 and Vdelta2. The sequence in DNA is TGTGCCTTGTGGGAGGTGTCGGGCAATCATTATAAGAAACTCTTT. Its coded protein is CALWEVSGNHYKKLF.